The present TCR beta chain was sequenced within a study of blood T cell repertoires in COVID-19. Study information: Researchers got acute and convalescent COVID-19 samples from the United States, Italy and Spain. PBMCs, B-cell-depleted T cells, or T cells were the source of the cDNA or gDNA that made up the material.

Original analysis: Reference gene primer amplification gave estimated nucleated cell counts. Using immunoSEQ multiplex PCR, the repertoire was profiled, and TCRdb retains in-frame clones only, with some absent. The V and J calls and the clone size are those of that table, but D and trimming were determined from the DNA. The sample has around 46,000 clones, around nine tenths seen once. This CDR3 is built from 13 residues. Germline V CDR1 and CDR2: SGHKS, YYEKEE (reference sequence). Trimming took off 1 base at V and 5 bases at J, with 7 bases between the two ends. The chain is built from TRBV5-5 and TRBJ1-5, with a tentative D call TRBD1 (5 bases). The TCR originated in a man aged 60 to 69 with active or convalescent COVID-19. The sample taken for sequencing was peripheral blood. CDR3 amino acids: CASSLWGDQPQHF. The CDR3 bases are TGTGCCAGCAGCTTGTGGGGGGATCAGCCCCAGCATTTT.